This T cell receptor (beta chain) was recovered during a study of cytomegalovirus exposure and HLA in healthy donors. The germline V gene encodes CDR1 SGHRS and CDR2 YFSETQ. V lost 4 bases and J lost 1, with 17 bases in between. The CDR3 runs 16 residues. Vbeta (60) and Jbeta (13) primers were used in the PCR. Method: immunoSEQ multiplex PCR; TCRdb's copy keeps in-frame clones and lacks some. The sample holds over 150,000 clones; around 77% are singletons and the top ten take 1%. The chain carries TRBV5-1 and TRBJ1-1, with D maybe TRBD1 (5 bases). The clonotype originates from a woman aged 45-65 years in good health and CMV-seropositive. Sequenced input: PBMCs. CDR3 bases: TGCGCCAGCAGCGCGACTCACCAGGGAGGGAACACTGAAGCTTTCTTT. This translates into CASSATHQGGNTEAFF.